This T cell receptor beta chain was recovered during a study of blood T cells in healthy people across ages (dated by TCRdb to between 2015 and 2017). Regarding the complete study: In model experiments, template switching captured roughly one uniquely barcoded TCR beta cDNA molecule for every two T cells. Donors of different ages were randomly distributed across sequencing lanes to avoid experimental bias. The study analyzed two additional independent replicas of 1 million unique cDNA reads from the same blood draw for two donors, one aged 18 to 29 and one aged 80 or older. Donors were grouped into four age groups: young (average roughly 17 years), middle-aged (roughly 37), aged (62) and long-lived (approximately 82). Age-related changes in TCR beta repertoire diversity were measured in the study by deep sequencing normalized with unique cDNA molecular identifiers. What the research found in general, with its limitations: Estimates of total diversity based on one million sequenced T cells were regarded as lower bounds and as underestimates. Compared with the aged group, the long-lived group had more naive CD4+ T cells, fewer expanded clones and increased TCR diversity, a pattern suggesting age selection. As age increased, observed TCR beta diversity per million T cells dropped in a roughly linear way, and a significant reduction was already evident by age around 41. Since profiling was done on bulk unsorted PBMCs, naive and antigen-experienced compartments could not be conclusively compared. The percentage of naive T cells measured by flow cytometry correlated strongly with observed TCR beta diversity. Donor CMV infection status was unknown, potentially confounding age-related changes in expanded clonotypes.

At the junction V is shortened by 3 bases and J by 2 bases, with 15 bases in between. Via the germline V gene, CDR1 is SQVTM and CDR2 ANQGSEA. The CDR3 measures 15 amino acids from cysteine to phenylalanine. Only the CDR3 DNA stays, 45 bases, in frame from base 1. With regard to this clonotype: Its antigen is unknown. The sample holds no much larger clone one base away, and base qualities are not on file.

Systemically healthy Caucasian individuals from Russia, 39 in total and aged roughly 6 to 95 years, were included as donors. Ten milliliters of peripheral blood were drawn from each donor into EDTA-treated Vacutainer tubes. Ficoll-Paque density-gradient centrifugation was used to isolate PBMCs, with at least 7 million per sample. Total RNA was extracted from PBMCs with Trizol reagent, with at least 5.5 micrograms obtained per sample. For every donor, an aliquot of PBMCs went through flow cytometry to measure the percentages of naive CD45RAhigh/CD27high T cells. The library was made by 5' RACE. The instrument given in TCRdb is Illumina HiSeq 2500. A second PCR of about 6 to 12 cycles was run with a J-beta primer mix and a sample-barcoded 5' primer. A template-switch 5' adaptor carrying 12 random nucleotides introduced a unique molecular identifier onto each TCR beta cDNA molecule. Each sample yielded at least 3 million CDR3-containing paired-end reads. All of the RNA was converted into first-strand cDNA using the Mint cDNA synthesis kit, with a TRBC-specific oligonucleotide serving as the primer. After uracil-DNA glycosylase treatment, a first 18-cycle PCR used universal primers M1SS and BC2_uni_R on all cDNA. Turning to the authors' computational methods: Each sample was normalized by randomly selecting 1 million high-quality reads, each carrying a distinct molecular identifier. Instead of being binned into consensus sequences, reads that shared molecular identifiers were thrown out. MiTCR, with a Q25 quality threshold and the strictest error-elimination algorithm, was used for CDR3 identification, clonotype clustering and error correction. A nonparametric unseen species model with Euler transformation was used to estimate a lower bound on total TCR beta diversity. The public reads were quality trimmed at Q25 with fastp and then assembled into clones with MiXCR by TCRdb, keeping productive beta chains. Each entry is one CDR3 protein sequence, shown with its most common DNA and genes. TCRdb, not the original authors, processed these V and J calls. Here the sample has 540,000 or so distinct CDR3 sequences; roughly 48% occur a single time. Roughly 24% of the sample goes to the ten largest clones.

This receptor was obtained from an elderly man in good health. The chain is encoded by TRBV29-1 joined to TRBJ2-3, with the D gene uncertain. Input material: blood. DNA sequence: TGCAGCGTTGATCCGTGGGAAATTTCCACAGATACGCAGTATTTT. This codes for CSVDPWEISTDTQYF.